This section outlines one T cell receptor (beta chain) sequence together with its context. The data originate from a study of CD8 T cells in Susac syndrome. Random hexamers were used to reverse transcribe the RNA input (about 0.45 to 1 ug). One entry per CDR3 protein, called by TCRdb with MiXCR from the immunoSEQ multiplex PCR reads. The data contain around 110,000 distinct CDR3 sequences, roughly 95% of them singletons. The CDR3 totals 14 residues. V lost 5 bases, J lost 4 bases, and 12 bases lay in between. This clonotype was obtained from a human donor with Susac syndrome. The sample taken for sequencing was CD4+ T cells from PBMCs. The rearrangement uses TRBV12-3 or TRBV12-4 and TRBJ1-5; D is perhaps TRBD1 (6 bases). CDR3 in amino acids: CASSSRGANQPQHF. For the CDR3, the DNA is TGTGCCAGCAGTAGCCGGGGGGCGAATCAGCCCCAGCATTTT.